Presented here are 23 T cell receptor beta chains from one specimen sequenced in a study of CD8 T cells in ankylosing spondylitis. Via MiXCR, TCRdb re-called the 5' RACE reads, giving one row per CDR3 protein. The repertoire holds some 150,000 distinct CDR3 sequences, with roughly 44% as singletons. Sequenced: synovial fluid, either unsorted or a sorted T cell fraction (not recorded which). The receptors were sampled from a male donor with ankylosing spondylitis.

The table lists this clonotype with a few counts. This rearrangement joins TRBV5-6 to TRBJ2-3; D unresolved. Looked up from germline, CDR1 is SGHDT and CDR2 is YYEEEE. There are 15 residues in the CDR3. V gave up 3 bases and J gave up 5 bases, with 16 bases separating them. The CDR3 coding sequence is TGTGCCAGCAGCTCAGTGACCGTAACTGGAGATACGCAGTATTTT. Amino acid sequence: CASSSVTVTGDTQYF.

The rearrangement uses TRBV14 and TRBJ2-7; D uncertain. CDR1 is SGHDN and CDR2 is FVKESK in the germline V gene. V lost 1 base to trimming and J lost 4 bases, with 5 bases between them. This CDR3 region has 12 residues. As DNA, the CDR3 is TGTGCCAGCAGCCAAGGAAATTACGAGCAGTACTTC. This sequence encodes CASSQGNYEQYF. Complete variable domain (other parts from reference TRBV14 and TRBJ2-7): EAGVTQFPSHSVIEKGQTVTLRCDPISGHDNLYWYRRVMGKEIKFLLHFVKESKQDESGMPNNRFLAERTGGTYSTLKVQPAELEDSGVYFCASSQGNYEQYFGPGTRLTVT.

The chain joins TRBV12-3 or TRBV12-4 to TRBJ2-7, with D perhaps TRBD2 (6 bases). CDR3 length: 14 amino acids. V gave up 5 bases and J gave up 0 bases, with 11 bases separating them. CDR3 region: CASSPRDFSYEQYF. CDR3 nucleotides: TGTGCCAGCAGTCCCCGGGACTTCTCCTACGAGCAGTACTTC.

This clonotype was detected a few times. V is TRBV19 and J is TRBJ2-1; the D gene could be TRBD1 or TRBD2 (5 bases each). Germline CDR1 reads LNHDA; CDR2 reads SQIVND (reference sequence). The CDR3 totals 12 residues. V lost 3 bases and J lost 10, with 10 bases in between. CDR3 nucleotide sequence: TGTGCCAGTAGTATCGGGGACGGGGAGCAGTTCTTC. It encodes CASSIGDGEQFF.

The chain recombines TRBV2 with TRBJ2-7; D not resolved. With 0 bases removed from V and 0 bases from J, the gap between germline ends came to 6 bases. Looked up from germline, CDR1 is SNHLY and CDR2 is FYNNEI. The CDR3 is made up of 14 amino acids. The CDR3 sequence: CASSEASSSYEQYF. The CDR3 coding sequence is TGTGCCAGCAGTGAAGCGTCGAGCTCCTACGAGCAGTACTTC.

In this sample, this clonotype turned up a few times. This chain links TRBV19 with TRBJ2-1, with 7 bases lining up with TRBD2. The CDR3 sequence is 16 residues long. CDR1 is LNHDA, CDR2 SQIVND, per germline (reference sequence). The V gene end was trimmed by 6 bases and the J gene end by 1 base; junction bases not matched to a gene: 9. In DNA, the CDR3 is TGTGCCAGTAGCCACTCCCGCGGGGGATCCTACAATGAGCAGTTCTTC. Protein sequence: CASSHSRGGSYNEQFF.

This clonotype was seen many times. This chain connects TRBV20-1 to TRBJ2-3, with D perhaps TRBD1 or TRBD2 (6 bases each). Per germline, CDR1 DFQATT and CDR2 SNEGSKA (reference sequence). The CDR3 is 15 residues long. V lost 3 bases to trimming and J lost 4 bases, with 17 bases between them. In DNA form, the CDR3 reads TGCAGTGCTAGTTCGGGGGACAATTGGCCAGATACGCAGTATTTT. Its translation is CSASSGDNWPDTQYF.

The J gene is TRBJ1-1, the V gene TRBV5-1; tentative D call: TRBD1 (6 bases). The CDR3 length is 12 residues. Trimming removed 1 base at V and 6 bases at J, with 7 bases between. Germline V lookup: CDR1 SGHRS, CDR2 YFSETQ. CDR3 sequence (DNA): TGCGCCAGCAGCTTGACAGGGCCTGAAGCTTTCTTT. Its translation: CASSLTGPEAFF.

V is TRBV21-1 and J is TRBJ1-2. TRBV21-1 is a documented pseudogene. This CDR3 comprises 13 residues. CDR3: CASSIRVNYGYTF. DNA of the CDR3: TGTGCCAGCAGCATTCGGGTCAACTATGGCTACACCTTC.

This clonotype was recorded a few times. The rearrangement links TRBV6-4 to TRBJ2-3; 10 positions agree with TRBD2. CDR1 is MRHNA and CDR2 is SNTAGT in the germline V gene. Germline trimming cut 0 bases from V and 5 bases from J; bases unmatched to any gene: 2. The CDR3 is 15 amino acids. The CDR3 DNA sequence: TGTGCCAGCAGTGACTCGTCTAGCGGGGGAGATACGCAGTATTTT. Translating gives CASSDSSSGGDTQYF.

This clonotype was picked up a small number of times. The gene calls are TRBV18 and TRBJ2-7; 12 nucleotides match TRBD2. V lost 3 bases to trimming and J lost 5 bases; unmatched junction nucleotides: 5. The CDR3 covers 15 residues. Germline V gene sequence: CDR1 KGHSH, CDR2 LQKENI. The CDR3 bases are TGTGCCAGCTCACCCTGGACTAGCGGGGTACACGAGCAGTACTTC. This sequence encodes CASSPWTSGVHEQYF.

V usage is TRBV7-8 and J usage is TRBJ2-1; 11 bases are shared with TRBD1. Trimming at V came to 6 bases and at J to 4 bases, leaving 5 bases not matched to a gene. The length of the CDR3 is 15 residues. Germline CDR1 is SGHVS and CDR2 is FQNEAQ. The CDR3 DNA reads TGTGCCAGCAGATTGGACAGGGGGCCTTACAATGAGCAGTTCTTC. This sequence encodes CASRLDRGPYNEQFF.

This clonotype was seen more than once but under ten times. This chain connects TRBV13 to TRBJ1-4; D is perhaps TRBD1 (6 bases). CDR1 and CDR2 from the germline V gene are PRHDT and FYEKMQ (reference sequence). This CDR3 comprises 15 residues. With 5 bases removed from V and 7 bases from J, the gap between germline ends came to 17 bases. This CDR3 is CASSQMTGAFEKLFF. CDR3 bases: TGTGCCAGCAGCCAGATGACGGGGGCGTTTGAAAAACTGTTTTTT. The whole variable domain, filled in from reference TRBV13 and TRBJ1-4, reads AAGVIQSPRHLIKEKRETATLKCYPIPRHDTVYWYQQGPGQDPQFLISFYEKMQSDKGSIPDRFSAQQFSDYHSELNMSSLELGDSALYFCASSQMTGAFEKLFFGSGTQLSVL.

This chain links TRBV29-1 with TRBJ1-1; 7 bases match TRBD1. The CDR3 loop spans 14 amino acids. The V segment lost 4 bases and the J segment 0 bases; nucleotides outside the gene matches: 5. Germline lookup yields CDR1 SQVTM and CDR2 ANQGSEA. The chain's CDR3 is CSVGKGQMNTEAFF. The CDR3, as DNA: TGCAGCGTTGGGAAGGGACAGATGAACACTGAAGCTTTCTTT.

This clonotype turned up a few times. V and J are TRBV12-3 or TRBV12-4 and TRBJ1-1; 7 nucleotides agree with TRBD1. This CDR3 contains 14 residues. The ends lost 5 bases at V and 5 bases at J; junction bases unmatched: 8. This CDR3 reads CASSAGGRDTEAFF. Written as DNA, the CDR3 is TGTGCCAGCAGTGCAGGGGGGAGAGATACTGAAGCTTTCTTT.

This clonotype turned up a few times. The chain joins TRBV6-5 to TRBJ1-3; weak D call: TRBD1 (6 bases). CDR1 and CDR2 (germline): MNHEY, SVGAGI. Trimming pared 0 bases from V and 8 bases from J, leaving 17 bases between. The CDR3 contains 16 residues. The CDR3 region is CASSYSEYEGGHTIYF. The CDR3 nucleotides read TGTGCCAGCAGTTACTCGGAATACGAGGGGGGGCACACCATATATTTT.

The V and J genes are TRBV4-1 and TRBJ1-2; 8 nucleotides line up with TRBD1. The germline V gene encodes CDR1 MGHRA and CDR2 YSYEKL. The CDR3 covers 16 residues. J gave up 3 bases and V 3 bases, and 9 bases lay outside the gene matches. CDR3 nucleotide sequence: TGCGCCAGCAGCCAGGGGTGGACAGGGAATGACTATGGCTACACCTTC. Translating gives CASSQGWTGNDYGYTF.

The chain joins TRBV5-1 to TRBJ2-1, with 11 bases identical to TRBD2. Losses at the gene ends were 0 bases for V and 1 base for J; bases not matched to a gene: 12. The germline CDR1 and CDR2 sequences are SGHRS and YFSETQ. The CDR3 consists of 20 residues. CDR3 nucleotide sequence: TGCGCCAGCAGCTTGGCCCGGGCTAGCGGGGGGATCTGGTCCTACAATGAGCAGTTCTTC. It specifies CASSLARASGGIWSYNEQFF.

The V gene is TRBV7-8, the J gene TRBJ1-6; D gene uncertain. CDR1 is SGHVS and CDR2 is FQNEAQ in the germline V gene. Trimming pared 1 base from V and 2 bases from J, leaving 15 bases between. This CDR3 has 18 residues. The CDR3 DNA is TGTGCCAGCAGCTTAGGGGGTTATTACCGTCCCTATAATTCACCCCTCCACTTT. Encoded protein: CASSLGGYYRPYNSPLHF. Complete variable domain (other parts from reference TRBV7-8 and TRBJ1-6): GAGVSQSPRYKVAKRGQDVALRCDPISGHVSLFWYQQALGQGPEFLTYFQNEAQLDKSGLPSDRFFAERPEGSVSTLKIQRTQQEDSAVYLCASSLGGYYRPYNSPLHFGNGTRLTVT.

This chain links TRBV19 with TRBJ1-1; 9 bases map to TRBD1. This CDR3 spans 18 amino acids. Germline CDR1 LNHDA, CDR2 SQIVND (reference sequence). V lost 6 bases and J lost 0; bases outside the gene matches: 14. The CDR3 nucleotides are TGTGCCAGTAGCCACCGGGACAGGGAGACCTTCATGAACACTGAAGCTTTCTTT. It specifies CASSHRDRETFMNTEAFF. The complete variable domain, with remaining parts taken from reference TRBV19 and TRBJ1-1, reads DGGITQSPKYLFRKEGQNVTLSCEQNLNHDAMYWYRQDPGQGLRLIYYSQIVNDFQKGDIAEGYSVSREKKESFPLTVTSAQKNPTAFYLCASSHRDRETFMNTEAFFGQGTRLTVV.

This chain links TRBV19 with TRBJ2-5; TRBD1 matches 8 bases. Trimming took 3 bases from V and 3 from J; bases not matched to a gene: 3. Germline CDR1 LNHDA, CDR2 SQIVND (reference sequence). The CDR3 is made up of 14 amino acids. The CDR3 DNA sequence: TGTGCCAGTAGTATTTCGGGACAGGAAGAGACCCAGTACTTC. Its translation: CASSISGQEETQYF.

This clonotype rates as medium-sized. The chain recombines TRBV7-8 with TRBJ2-1; TRBD2 aligns across 10 bases. V trimming: 10 bases; J trimming: 9 bases; junction bases outside the gene matches: 15. The CDR3 spans 15 residues. Germline V gene sequence: CDR1 SGHVS, CDR2 FQNEAQ. CDR3 coding DNA: TGTGCCACCTTACCGGAGGTAGCGGGAGGAATTGAGCAGTTCTTC. It translates to CATLPEVAGGIEQFF. Full variable domain (outside the CDR3, taken from reference TRBV7-8 and TRBJ2-1): GAGVSQSPRYKVAKRGQDVALRCDPISGHVSLFWYQQALGQGPEFLTYFQNEAQLDKSGLPSDRFFAERPEGSVSTLKIQRTQQEDSAVYLCATLPEVAGGIEQFFGPGTRLTVL.

J is TRBJ1-4 and V is TRBV25-1; the D is unclear. Between the trimmed V and J ends, which lost 2 bases and 0 bases, there was a span of 7 bases. Germline loops: CDR1 MGHDK, CDR2 SYGVNS. This CDR3 has 15 residues. CDR3 DNA sequence: TGTGCCAGCAGTGAAAGAGTAGCAACTAATGAAAAACTGTTTTTT. Its protein product is CASSERVATNEKLFF.